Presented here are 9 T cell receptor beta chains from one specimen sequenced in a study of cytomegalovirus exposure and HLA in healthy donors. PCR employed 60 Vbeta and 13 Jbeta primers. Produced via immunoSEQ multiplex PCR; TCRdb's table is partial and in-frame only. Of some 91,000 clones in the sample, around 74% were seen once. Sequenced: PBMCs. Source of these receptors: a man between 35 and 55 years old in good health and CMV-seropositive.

CDR3 loop: CASSVNGGGETQYF. The CDR3 region has the DNA TGTGCCAGCAGTGTTAACGGGGGGGGAGAGACCCAGTACTTC. The gene calls are TRBV2 and TRBJ2-5, with 8 positions matching TRBD2. CDR1 and CDR2 from the germline V gene are SNHLY and FYNNEI. Unmatched junction bases numbered 5, after V lost 4 bases and J lost 4 bases. The CDR3 consists of 14 residues. Full variable domain (rest looked up from reference TRBV2 and TRBJ2-5): EPEVTQTPSHQVTQMGQEVILRCVPISNHLYFYWYRQILGQKVEFLVSFYNNEISEKSEIFDDQFSVERPDGSNFTLKIRSTKLEDSAMYFCASSVNGGGETQYFGPGTRLLVL.

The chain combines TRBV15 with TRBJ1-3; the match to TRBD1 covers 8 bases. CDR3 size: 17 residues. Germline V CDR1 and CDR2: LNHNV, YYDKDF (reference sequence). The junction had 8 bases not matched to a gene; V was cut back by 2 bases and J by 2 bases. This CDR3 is CATSRIPRGPTGNTIYF. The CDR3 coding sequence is TGTGCCACCAGCAGAATACCCAGGGGGCCCACTGGAAACACCATATATTTT.

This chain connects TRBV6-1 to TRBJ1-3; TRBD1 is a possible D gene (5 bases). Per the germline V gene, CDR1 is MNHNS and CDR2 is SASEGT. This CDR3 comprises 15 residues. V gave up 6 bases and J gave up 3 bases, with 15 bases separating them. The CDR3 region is CASRGSGGIGNTIYF. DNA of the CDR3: TGTGCCAGCAGGGGGTCGGGGGGGATTGGAAACACCATATATTTT.

Written as DNA, the CDR3 is TGTGCCAGCAGCTCAAGCAGCGGGGGCCTCTACGAGCAGTACTTC. Translation: CASSSSSGGLYEQYF. This chain links TRBV4-2 with TRBJ2-7; TRBD2 agrees at 8 bases. The germline CDR1 and CDR2 sequences are LGHNA and YNFKEQ. J gave up 3 bases and V 5 bases, and 9 bases lay outside the gene matches. The CDR3 consists of 15 residues.

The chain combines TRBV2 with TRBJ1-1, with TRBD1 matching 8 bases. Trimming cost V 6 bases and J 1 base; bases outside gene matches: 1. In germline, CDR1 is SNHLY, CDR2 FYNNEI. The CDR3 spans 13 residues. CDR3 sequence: CASSGQGNTEAFF. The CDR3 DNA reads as TGTGCCAGCAGCGGACAGGGGAACACTGAAGCTTTCTTT.

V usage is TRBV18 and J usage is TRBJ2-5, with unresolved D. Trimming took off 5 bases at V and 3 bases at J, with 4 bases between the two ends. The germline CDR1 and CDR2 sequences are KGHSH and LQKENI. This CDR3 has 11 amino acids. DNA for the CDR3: TGTGCCAGCTCATTAAAAGAGACCCAGTACTTC. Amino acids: CASSLKETQYF. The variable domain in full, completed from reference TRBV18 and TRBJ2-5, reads NAGVMQNPRHLVRRRGQEARLRCSPMKGHSHVYWYRQLPEEGLKFMVYLQKENIIDESGMPKERFSAEFPKEGPSILRIQQVVRGDSAAYFCASSLKETQYFGPGTRLLVL.

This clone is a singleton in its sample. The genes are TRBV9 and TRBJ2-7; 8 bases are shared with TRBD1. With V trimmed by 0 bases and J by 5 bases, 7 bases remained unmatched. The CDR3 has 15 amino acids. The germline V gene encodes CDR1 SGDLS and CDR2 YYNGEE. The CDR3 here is CASSVAQGALDEQYF. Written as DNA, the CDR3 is TGTGCCAGCAGCGTAGCTCAGGGGGCCCTCGACGAGCAGTACTTC.

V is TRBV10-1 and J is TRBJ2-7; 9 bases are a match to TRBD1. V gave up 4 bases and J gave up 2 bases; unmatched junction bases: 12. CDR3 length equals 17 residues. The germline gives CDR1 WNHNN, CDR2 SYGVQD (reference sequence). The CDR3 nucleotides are TGCGCCAGCAGTGGGGCCGCCGGACAGGGGCAAGCCTACGAGCAGTACTTC. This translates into CASSGAAGQGQAYEQYF.

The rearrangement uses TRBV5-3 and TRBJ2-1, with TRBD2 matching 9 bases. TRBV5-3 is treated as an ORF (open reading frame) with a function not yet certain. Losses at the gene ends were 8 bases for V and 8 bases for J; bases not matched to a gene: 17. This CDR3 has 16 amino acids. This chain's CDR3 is CASGGAGGLFGDEQFF. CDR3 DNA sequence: TGTGCCAGCGGAGGGGCGGGGGGGTTATTTGGGGATGAGCAGTTCTTC.